This entry lists 8 T cell receptor beta chains sequenced from one sample in a study of cytomegalovirus exposure and HLA in healthy donors (dated by TCRdb to about 2017). The method behind the library was the immunoSEQ multiplex PCR assay. Imported from immuneACCESS, the table was reduced by TCRdb to in-frame sequences with V and J called. These copies leave out some clones; in studies compared against another copy, an unresolved V gene accounts for under half, and the cause of the remainder is not known. Here the sample has some 140,000 clones; approximately 86% occur a single time. 20% to 25% of the sample belongs to the ten largest clones. The sequenced material came from PBMCs. These TCRs come from a man aged 18 to 29 in good health and CMV-seropositive.

This clone was seen just once. The rearrangement uses TRBV5-1 and TRBJ2-5; TRBD2 aligns across 7 bases. Germline V CDR1 and CDR2: SGHRS, YFSETQ. V lost 6 bases and J lost 2; bases outside the gene matches: 10. The CDR3 consists of 15 residues. The CDR3, as DNA: TGCGCCAGCACCCTCTTGGGGGGGAGTCAAGAGACCCAGTACTTC. Its protein is CASTLLGGSQETQYF. Full variable domain (outside the CDR3, taken from reference TRBV5-1 and TRBJ2-5): KAGVTQTPRYLIKTRGQQVTLSCSPISGHRSVSWYQQTPGQGLQFLFEYFSETQRNKGNFPGRFSGRQFSNSRSEMNVSTLELGDSALYLCASTLLGGSQETQYFGPGTRLLVL.

The chain recombines TRBV7-2 with TRBJ1-1; weak D call: TRBD1 (5 bases). V dropped 4 bases and J dropped 5 bases, with 17 bases sitting between them. Germline values: CDR1 SGHTA, CDR2 FQGNSA. CDR3 size: 15 residues. CDR3 coding DNA: TGTGCCAGCAGCTCCGGGGGAGGGGTTGGTACTGAAGCTTTCTTT. Amino acids: CASSSGGGVGTEAFF. The entire variable domain, with the rest obtained from reference TRBV7-2 and TRBJ1-1, is as follows: GAGVSQSPSNKVTEKGKDVELRCDPISGHTALYWYRQSLGQGLEFLIYFQGNSAPDKSGLPSDRFSAERTGGSVSTLTIQRTQQEDSAVYLCASSSGGGVGTEAFFGQGTRLTVV.

The V and J genes are TRBV13 and TRBJ2-2, with TRBD1 identical over 10 bases. The CDR3 length is 16 residues. CDR1 is PRHDT, CDR2 FYEKMQ, per germline (reference sequence). V was pared by 5 bases and J by 4 bases, with 7 bases of the junction left unmatched. The CDR3 loop reads CASSLGDRGITGELFF. The CDR3 nucleotides read TGTGCCAGCAGCCTGGGGGACAGGGGTATCACCGGGGAGCTGTTTTTT.

This clone was detected a few times. J is TRBJ1-1 and V is TRBV27; D is unresolved. The CDR3 runs 13 residues. Trimming pared 6 bases from V and 0 bases from J, leaving 8 bases between. CDR1 and CDR2 from the germline V gene are MNHEY and SMNVEV (reference sequence). The CDR3 bases are TGTGCCAGCAGCCTAACTCTGAACACTGAAGCTTTCTTT. Its translation: CASSLTLNTEAFF.

This clone is a singleton in its sample. The chain employs TRBV6-1 and TRBJ2-7; possible D gene TRBD1, 5 bases. The CDR3 totals 12 residues. CDR1 MNHNS and CDR2 SASEGT come from the germline V gene. V was clipped by 6 bases and J by 3 bases, with 9 bases between them. The CDR3 DNA is TGTGCCAGCAGGACAGAAGGCTACGAGCAGTACTTC. As protein: CASRTEGYEQYF.

The chain links TRBV29-1 to TRBJ2-5; a weak D match, TRBD2 (6 bases). CDR3 length equals 13 residues. Germline CDR1 SQVTM, CDR2 ANQGSEA. V was shortened by 7 bases and J by 0 bases, with 12 bases between the two germline ends. The CDR3 is CSALGRYQETQYF. CDR3 in DNA: TGCAGCGCCCTAGGGAGGTACCAAGAGACCCAGTACTTC.

This sequence joins TRBV27 and TRBJ2-7, with TRBD1 matching over 8 bases. The CDR3 runs to 16 residues. V was clipped by 6 bases and J by 2 bases; unmatched bases: 12. The germline V gene has CDR1 MNHEY and CDR2 SMNVEV (reference sequence). CDR3 nucleotides: TGTGCCAGCAGGCCCCTGGGACAGGCCCTAACCTACGAGCAGTACTTC. Translation gives CASRPLGQALTYEQYF.

The rearrangement links TRBV5-6 to TRBJ2-7; possible D gene TRBD1, 5 bases. The CDR3 is 13 amino acids. The germline V gene encodes CDR1 SGHDT and CDR2 YYEEEE. V was pared by 4 bases and J by 2 bases, with 10 bases between. The CDR3 loop is CASSPTGTYEQYF. CDR3 in DNA: TGTGCCAGCAGCCCAACAGGAACCTACGAGCAGTACTTC.